This T cell receptor (beta chain) was documented in a study of blood T cell repertoires in COVID-19. Study-wide context: Donors in the United States, Italy and Spain gave samples during acute or convalescent COVID-19. Sources were T cells, B-cell-depleted T cells, or PBMCs; the material itself was cDNA or gDNA.

CDR3 size: 13 residues. V lost 4 bases and J 6 bases, leaving 10 bases between the germline ends. The germline V gene encodes CDR1 SGHTA and CDR2 FQGNSA. This clone was recorded once. Original methodology: Amplification of reference gene primers was used by the study to estimate nucleated cell counts. Generated by immunoSEQ multiplex PCR, the TCRdb table keeps only in-frame clones and is missing some. V, J and clone size were drawn from that table, and D and trimming were deduced from the DNA. Of some 71,000 clones in the sample, roughly 89% were seen once. The chain is built from TRBV7-2 and TRBJ1-5; no clear D. This TCR came from a man aged 45-65 years with acute or convalescent COVID-19. The specimen sequenced was peripheral blood. CDR3 sequence: CASSSTWSQPQHF. CDR3 DNA: TGTGCCAGCAGCTCCACCTGGAGTCAGCCCCAGCATTTT.